The present TCR beta chain was sequenced within a study of blood T cells in healthy people across ages. Through a sample-barcoded 5' primer and a J-beta primer mix, a second PCR was run for roughly 6 to 12 cycles. From the 5' RACE reads, TCRdb called clonotypes with MiXCR, one entry per CDR3 protein. This table holds approximately 760,000 distinct CDR3 sequences, approximately 25% found once. Germline V CDR1 and CDR2: MGHRA, YSYEKL. This CDR3 is 16 amino acids long. The ends lost 3 bases at V and 2 bases at J; junction bases unmatched: 4. These data also formed part of another study, on T cells of mothers and their children. This second report adds: For each mother, over 8 million TCR beta CDR3 reads were obtained, and for each child, about 3 million.

The gene calls are TRBV4-1 and TRBJ2-7, with 13 nucleotides matching TRBD2. Material for sequencing was blood. This sequence originates from a boy aged 5-17 years in good health. The CDR3 sequence: CASSQGTSGRAYEQYF. CDR3 bases: TGCGCCAGCAGCCAGGGAACTAGCGGGAGGGCCTACGAGCAGTACTTC.